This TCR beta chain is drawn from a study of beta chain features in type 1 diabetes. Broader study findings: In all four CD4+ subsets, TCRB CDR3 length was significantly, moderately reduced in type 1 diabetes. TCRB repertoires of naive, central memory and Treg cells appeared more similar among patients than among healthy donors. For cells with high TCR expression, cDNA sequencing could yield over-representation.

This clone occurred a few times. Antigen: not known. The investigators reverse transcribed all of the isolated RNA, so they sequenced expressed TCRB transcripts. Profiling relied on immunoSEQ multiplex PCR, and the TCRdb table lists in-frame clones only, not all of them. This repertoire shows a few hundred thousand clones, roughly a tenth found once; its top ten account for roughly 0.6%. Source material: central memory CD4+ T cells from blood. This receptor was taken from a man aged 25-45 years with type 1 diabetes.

Here the CDR3 reads CASSRGGSETQYF. CDR3 in DNA: TGTGCCAGCAGCCGCGGCGGTTCAGAGACCCAGTACTTC. The J gene is TRBJ2-5, the V gene TRBV9; unclear D gene. Germline CDR1 reads SGDLS; CDR2 reads YYNGEE. This CDR3 spans 13 amino acids. Trimming pared 4 bases from V and 4 bases from J, leaving 11 bases between.